A selection of T cell receptor beta chains follows, all from one sample in a study of Ad26.COV2.S vaccination and SARS-CoV-2 variants. Sequencing used immunoSEQ multiplex PCR; TCRdb keeps in-frame clones, though not all of them. The repertoire holds 200,000 to 250,000 clones, with around 87% as singletons. This material consisted of peripheral blood, taken in a trial of Ad26.COV2.S vaccine versus placebo. The source of these receptors is a person between 18 and 65 years old who received the Ad26.COV2.S COVID-19 vaccine or a placebo. Both conserved end residues are part of each CDR3. The D gene is left open where the match is weak. Part of the rows lack a size; the others show once, few, many or a class for expanded clones.

J gene	D gene	V gene	clone size	CDR3 protein	CDR3 DNA
TRBJ1-1	TRBD1	TRBV5-1	.	CASSLGRTGRPEAFF	TGCGCCAGCAGCTTGGGACGGACAGGGCGACCTGAAGCTTTCTTT
TRBJ1-2	TRBD1	TRBV6-6	.	CASRPLTGGYGYTF	TGTGCCAGCAGGCCTCTGACAGGGGGCTATGGCTACACCTTC
TRBJ2-3	.	TRBV19	.	CASSIRAGTDTQYF	TGTGCCAGTAGTATTAGGGCAGGGACAGATACGCAGTATTTT
TRBJ1-2	.	TRBV6-5	.	CACRGDGVNYGYTF	TGTGCCTGTCGGGGAGACGGAGTTAACTATGGCTACACCTTC
TRBJ2-3	TRBD1	TRBV10-2	.	CASSRQGADTQYF	TGCGCCAGCAGTAGACAGGGCGCAGATACGCAGTATTTT
TRBJ1-2	.	TRBV20-1	.	CSARASRGYTF	TGCAGTGCTAGAGCGTCCCGGGGCTACACCTTC
TRBJ1-4	.	TRBV6-6	.	CASSHSGGPRGEKLFF	TGTGCCAGCAGCCACTCGGGGGGCCCCCGGGGTGAAAAACTGTTTTTT
TRBJ2-7	TRBD2	TRBV9	.	CASSVAAGALNEQYF	TGTGCCAGCAGCGTAGCGGCGGGAGCTCTAAACGAGCAGTACTTC
TRBJ2-3	TRBD1	TRBV9	.	CASRGQGSGVDTQYF	TGTGCCAGCAGGGGACAGGGTTCGGGGGTGGATACGCAGTATTTT
TRBJ2-7	.	TRBV7-8	.	CASRPSLSVVRQYF	TGTGCCAGCAGACCATCACTGTCCGTCGTGAGGCAGTACTTC
TRBJ2-5	TRBD1	TRBV28	.	CASSLGLQGEETQYF	TGTGCCAGCAGTTTGGGGTTACAGGGGGAAGAGACCCAGTACTTC
TRBJ2-3	.	TRBV27	.	CASSLVSGDTQYF	TGTGCCAGCAGTTTGGTATCCGGAGATACGCAGTATTTT
TRBJ2-3	.	TRBV6-1	.	CASSESRTQYF	TGTGCCAGCAGTGAATCTAGGACGCAGTATTTT
TRBJ1-1	.	TRBV18	.	CASSPRGGEGEAFF	TGTGCCAGCTCACCACGTGGGGGTGAGGGTGAAGCTTTCTTT
TRBJ1-2	.	TRBV10-3	few	CAISEYGGANYGYTF	TGTGCCATCAGTGAGTACGGGGGAGCTAACTATGGCTACACCTTC
TRBJ2-3	TRBD2	TRBV10-3	once	CAISGLAGGDTQYF	TGTGCCATCAGTGGACTAGCGGGAGGGGATACGCAGTATTTT
TRBJ2-5	TRBD1	TRBV19	.	CASSAGTGKETQYF	TGTGCCAGTAGCGCCGGGACAGGGAAAGAGACCCAGTACTTC
TRBJ2-7	TRBD2	TRBV28	.	CATGREGSYEQYF	TGTGCCACCGGGCGGGAGGGGTCCTACGAGCAGTACTTC
TRBJ1-1	.	TRBV6-2/TRBV6-3	.	CASRSFTEAFF	TGTGCCAGCCGTTCGTTCACTGAAGCTTTCTTT
TRBJ2-7	.	TRBV30	.	CAWSVGGGSYEQYF	TGTGCCTGGAGTGTAGGGGGAGGCTCCTACGAGCAGTACTTC
TRBJ1-2	.	TRBV30	.	CAWSEGYRDYGYTF	TGTGCCTGGAGTGAGGGCTACAGGGACTATGGCTACACCTTC
TRBJ1-2	.	TRBV9	.	CASSVDRGFRGYTF	TGTGCCAGCAGCGTAGACAGAGGTTTTCGCGGCTACACCTTC
TRBJ2-7	.	TRBV6-1	few	CASSEADGSTYEQYF	TGTGCCAGCAGTGAAGCGGACGGCAGTACCTACGAGCAGTACTTC
TRBJ2-7	.	TRBV18	.	CASSLLTVSYEQYF	TGTGCCAGCTCACTGCTGACAGTCTCCTACGAGCAGTACTTC
TRBJ2-7	.	TRBV28	.	CASSLEEGPYEQYF	TGTGCCAGCAGTTTAGAGGAGGGCCCCTACGAGCAGTACTTC
TRBJ2-1	.	TRBV11-3	.	CASSWQGSYNEQFF	TGTGCCAGCAGCTGGCAGGGCTCCTACAATGAGCAGTTCTTC
TRBJ1-1	.	TRBV19	.	CASSMGQGRNSEAFF	TGTGCCAGTAGTATGGGTCAGGGCCGAAATTCTGAAGCTTTCTTT
TRBJ2-7	.	TRBV28	.	CASSLYKKSYEQYF	TGTGCCAGCAGTTTATACAAAAAATCCTACGAGCAGTACTTC
TRBJ2-2	.	TRBV4-1	.	CASSLPRAGELFF	TGCGCCAGCAGCCTCCCCCGGGCCGGGGAGCTGTTTTTT
TRBJ2-5	TRBD2	TRBV12-5	.	CASATGLAYQETQYF	TGTGCTAGTGCTACGGGACTAGCGTATCAAGAGACCCAGTACTTC
TRBJ2-2	.	TRBV19	.	CASSAPGDGAGELFF	TGTGCCAGTAGTGCCCCCGGGGATGGGGCCGGGGAGCTGTTTTTT
TRBJ2-5	TRBD2	TRBV15	.	CATSRGGTSGSEGTQYF	TGTGCCACCAGCAGAGGGGGGACTAGCGGGTCTGAGGGGACCCAGTACTTC
TRBJ2-2	.	TRBV7-8	.	CASSLDRGLPNTGELFF	TGTGCCAGCAGCTTAGACAGGGGACTCCCCAACACCGGGGAGCTGTTTTTT
TRBJ1-6	.	TRBV19	.	CASSLSPGRSTLHF	TGTGCCAGTAGTCTTAGCCCGGGACGCTCAACCCTCCACTTT
TRBJ2-4	.	TRBV4-3	.	CASSQQGVDIQYF	TGCGCCAGCAGCCAACAGGGTGTTGACATTCAGTACTTC
TRBJ2-1	.	TRBV28	.	CASSTDWTANYNEQFF	TGTGCCAGCAGCACTGACTGGACAGCAAATTACAATGAGCAGTTCTTC
TRBJ1-1	.	TRBV5-4	.	CASSLTPNLGGTEAFF	TGTGCCAGCAGCTTGACCCCGAATCTAGGGGGCACTGAAGCTTTCTTT
TRBJ1-5	TRBD1	TRBV10-2	.	CASSERAGTGDQPQHF	TGCGCCAGCAGTGAGCGAGCCGGGACAGGGGATCAGCCCCAGCATTTT
TRBJ2-7	TRBD2	TRBV6-6	.	CASSLLAGAPEQYF	TGTGCCAGCAGTCTTTTAGCGGGAGCGCCCGAGCAGTACTTC
TRBJ2-7	.	TRBV6-1	.	CASSEQPSYEQYF	TGTGCCAGCAGTGAACAGCCTTCCTACGAGCAGTACTTC
TRBJ2-2	TRBD2	TRBV15	.	CATSPPRGGRAHGELFF	TGTGCCACCAGCCCCCCTCGGGGCGGGAGGGCCCACGGGGAGCTGTTTTTT
TRBJ2-7	.	TRBV11-3	.	CASSFRTVRSGPNYEQYF	TGTGCCAGCAGCTTTCGGACGGTCCGATCGGGACCTAATTACGAGCAGTACTTC
TRBJ2-5	.	TRBV5-1	.	CASRGGGGLETQYF	TGCGCCAGCAGAGGGGGCGGGGGGCTTGAGACCCAGTACTTC
TRBJ1-1	.	TRBV28	.	CASSFGGNLVGAFF	TGTGCCAGCAGTTTCGGGGGCAATTTGGTTGGAGCTTTCTTT
TRBJ1-4	.	TRBV15	.	CATSRGGPTNEKLFF	TGTGCCACCAGCAGGGGAGGCCCCACTAATGAAAAACTGTTTTTT
TRBJ2-1	TRBD1	TRBV5-1	.	CASSLRQGVYNEQFF	TGCGCCAGCAGCTTGAGACAGGGGGTATACAATGAGCAGTTCTTC
TRBJ2-3	.	TRBV5-1	.	CASSLPPGDTDTQYF	TGCGCCAGCAGCTTACCCCCGGGGGACACAGATACGCAGTATTTT
TRBJ2-3	TRBD2	TRBV4-2	.	CASSQLAGGTDTQYF	TGTGCCAGCAGCCAACTAGCGGGGGGCACAGATACGCAGTATTTT
TRBJ2-7	.	TRBV9	.	CASSVTGHEQYF	TGTGCCAGCAGCGTCACAGGGCACGAGCAGTACTTC
TRBJ2-3	.	TRBV11-3	.	CASSLDNRGGTDTQYF	TGTGCCAGCAGCTTAGATAACAGGGGAGGGACAGATACGCAGTATTTT